This is a list of T cell receptor beta chains from one sample in a study of blood T cell repertoires in COVID-19. Produced via immunoSEQ multiplex PCR; TCRdb's table is partial and in-frame only. The repertoire includes roughly 200,000 clones, less than 90% of them detected once, and approximately 2.8% sits in the top ten. What was sequenced was PBMCs or T cells enriched from blood (not recorded which). The receptor source for this set is a woman between 45 and 60 years old in a cohort exposed to, infected with or recovered from COVID-19 (not recorded which). The CDR3 runs from the conserved cysteine through the conserved F or W. The order of the fields is clone size, J gene, V gene, D gene, CDR3 length, CDR3 protein, CDR3 DNA. A D gene is named only where the DNA matches it firmly. Where a row states a size, it is once, few, many or the class of an expanded clone; other rows omit it.

once	TRBJ2-6	TRBV28	-	15	CASRPRDSGANVLTF	TGTGCCAGCAGGCCCCGGGACTCTGGGGCCAACGTCCTGACTTTC
-	TRBJ2-2	TRBV10-1	-	14	CATGGRKNTGELFF	TGCGCCACCGGGGGACGGAAGAACACCGGGGAGCTGTTTTTT
once	TRBJ1-6	TRBV3-1/TRBV3-2	TRBD1	14	CASSETPGQGVGHF	TGTGCCAGCAGCGAGACCCCGGGACAGGGGGTAGGCCACTTT
-	TRBJ1-2	TRBV14	-	14	CASSQVSRLNGYTF	TGTGCCAGCAGCCAAGTTTCTAGACTGAATGGCTACACCTTC
-	TRBJ2-7	TRBV9	TRBD2	15	CASSPSGEISYEQYF	TGTGCCAGCAGCCCGAGCGGGGAGATCTCCTACGAGCAGTACTTC
-	TRBJ2-5	TRBV25-1	-	17	CASSEGTRGGAPETQYF	TGTGCCAGCAGTGAAGGAACGCGCGGCGGGGCCCCAGAGACCCAGTACTTC
-	TRBJ1-6	TRBV11-1	TRBD1	14	CASSPRQGVSPLHF	TGTGCCAGCAGCCCCCGGCAGGGGGTTTCACCCCTCCACTTT
-	TRBJ2-1	TRBV3-1/TRBV3-2	TRBD1	15	CASSQERQGYNEQFF	TGTGCCAGCAGCCAAGAACGACAGGGTTACAATGAGCAGTTCTTC
-	TRBJ2-1	TRBV5-1	TRBD1	16	CASSLTQGSSYNEQFF	TGCGCCAGCAGCTTAACACAGGGGAGCTCCTACAATGAGCAGTTCTTC
-	TRBJ1-2	TRBV28	TRBD1	14	CASSKDRRVYGYTF	TGTGCCAGCAGCAAGGACAGGAGGGTTTATGGCTACACCTTC
-	TRBJ2-2	TRBV15	-	15	CATSRAGPGTGELFF	TGTGCCACCAGTAGGGCAGGCCCGGGGACCGGGGAGCTGTTTTTT
-	TRBJ1-2	TRBV7-9	-	12	CASRMESYGYTF	TGTGCCAGCAGGATGGAGAGCTATGGCTACACCTTC
-	TRBJ2-1	TRBV7-2	TRBD2	14	CASSRGLANNEQFF	TGTGCCAGCAGCCGGGGACTAGCCAACAATGAGCAGTTCTTC
few	TRBJ1-1	TRBV7-9	-	17	CASSLTGLAASNTEAFF	TGTGCCAGCAGCTTAACAGGGCTGGCGGCTTCGAACACTGAAGCTTTCTTT
few	TRBJ2-2	TRBV27	-	14	CASSGRLEAGELFF	TGTGCCAGCAGTGGGCGACTAGAGGCCGGGGAGCTGTTTTTT
-	TRBJ2-3	TRBV29-1	-	16	CSLILQGGMVTDTQYF	TGCAGCCTCATCCTCCAGGGAGGTATGGTAACAGATACGCAGTATTTT
-	TRBJ1-1	TRBV3-1/TRBV3-2	TRBD1	15	CASSPRQGANTEAFF	TGTGCCAGCAGCCCCCGACAGGGGGCGAACACTGAAGCTTTCTTT